The clone carrying this T cell receptor (beta chain) was found a few times. What it binds is not known. The sample has other DNA sequences that encode this CDR3 too. The CDR3 contains 14 residues. Germline CDR1 reads LNHNV; CDR2 reads YYDKDF (reference sequence). Trimming cost V 3 bases and J 4 bases, with 13 bases left between them. This sample is part of a study of beta chain features in type 1 diabetes. Study-level information: Cell yields, age and gender were similar between patients and healthy donors.

General observations from the study: HLA effects on TCRB rearrangement stayed unresolved here. For type 1 diabetes patients, VDJ junctions showed fewer insertions and more deletions. There was a moderate but significant shortening of TCRB CDR3s in all four CD4+ subsets of Type 1 diabetes patients.

All of the isolated RNA was reverse transcribed, so expressed TCRB transcripts were sequenced. About 3.57 million reads, on average, came from each naive, central memory and regulatory T cell sample. Assay used: immunoSEQ multiplex PCR; TCRdb lists only in-frame clones, some missing. The sample includes hundreds of thousands of clones, roughly 12% of them seen just once. This clonotype was obtained from a man aged 18 to 30 with type 1 diabetes. The specimen sequenced was naive CD4+ T cells from blood. The chain links TRBV15 to TRBJ2-7; D ambiguous. The CDR3, as DNA: TGTGCCACCAGCAGGCCGGGTCCCAATTACGAGCAGTACTTC. Translation gives CATSRPGPNYEQYF.